The TCR beta chain described here comes from a study of T-cell reconstitution after alpha-beta-depleted transplantation in children (TCRdb year 2016). About the full investigation: The study quantitatively tracked T-cell immune reconstitution after TCRalphabeta/CD19-depleted allogeneic hematopoietic cell transplantation in children using TCR repertoire profiling.

Receptor amplification or capture employed PCR. TCRdb names Illumina HiSeq 2500 as the instrument used. TCR libraries were prepared with molecular barcoding, using unique molecular identifiers to normalize TCRbeta repertoire quantification. The raw public reads went through TCRdb reprocessing: fastp at Q25, MiXCR clone calling, in-frame beta chains kept. One record per CDR3 amino acid sequence lists the most common genes and DNA. The sample table lists 200,000 to 300,000 distinct CDR3 sequences, 12% of them with a count of one. The ten biggest clones cover about 2.6% of the sample. Note on this clonotype: Its specific antigen is unknown. Within one base of it there is no much larger clone, and no base qualities were kept.

CDR3 length: 11 amino acids, cysteine to phenylalanine. Just CDR3 DNA is preserved here, 33 bases in frame from base 1. The germline V gene (reference sequence) provides CDR1 SEHNR and CDR2 FQNEAQ. The germline ends are 7 bases apart after V is trimmed by 7 bases and J by 4 bases. The rearrangement combines TRBV7-9 with TRBJ1-1; no D gene call is confident. This TCR was recovered from a human donor who donated a stem cell graft to a child with acute lymphoblastic leukemia. The sequenced sample was PBMCs from the stem cell graft donor, obtained from the stem cell graft. The DNA sequence is given as TGTGCCAGCATCCGGCCCACTGAAGCTTTCTTT. It translates to CASIRPTEAFF.